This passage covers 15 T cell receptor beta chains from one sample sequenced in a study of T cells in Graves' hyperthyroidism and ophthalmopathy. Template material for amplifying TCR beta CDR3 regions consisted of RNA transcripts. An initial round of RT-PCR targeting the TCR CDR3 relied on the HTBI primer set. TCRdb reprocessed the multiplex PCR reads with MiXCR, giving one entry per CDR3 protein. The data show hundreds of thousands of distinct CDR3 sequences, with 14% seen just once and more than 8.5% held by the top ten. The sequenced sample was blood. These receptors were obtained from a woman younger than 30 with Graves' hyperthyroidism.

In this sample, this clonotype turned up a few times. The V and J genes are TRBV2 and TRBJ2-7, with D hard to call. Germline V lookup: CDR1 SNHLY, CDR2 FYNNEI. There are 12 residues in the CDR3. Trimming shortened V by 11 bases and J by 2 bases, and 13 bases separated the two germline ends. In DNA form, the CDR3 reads TGTGCCGGAAGAACAGAGGCCTACGAGCAGTACTTC. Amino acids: CAGRTEAYEQYF.

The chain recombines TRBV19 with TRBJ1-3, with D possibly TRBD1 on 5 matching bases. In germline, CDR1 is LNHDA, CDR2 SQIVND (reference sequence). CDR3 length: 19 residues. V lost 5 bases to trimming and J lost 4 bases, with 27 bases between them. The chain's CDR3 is CASSPTLRSGPYRGNTIYF. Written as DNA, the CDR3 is TGTGCCAGTAGTCCCACCCTCCGGTCGGGACCCTATAGGGGAAACACCATATATTTT.

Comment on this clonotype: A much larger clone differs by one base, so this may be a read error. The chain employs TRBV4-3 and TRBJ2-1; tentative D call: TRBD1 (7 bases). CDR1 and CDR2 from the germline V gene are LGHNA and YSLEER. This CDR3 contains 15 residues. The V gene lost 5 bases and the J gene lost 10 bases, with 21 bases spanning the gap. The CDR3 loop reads CASSLSGGGSYEQFF. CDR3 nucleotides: TGCGCCAGCAGCTTGAGCGGAGGGGGCTCCTACGAGCAGTTCTTC.

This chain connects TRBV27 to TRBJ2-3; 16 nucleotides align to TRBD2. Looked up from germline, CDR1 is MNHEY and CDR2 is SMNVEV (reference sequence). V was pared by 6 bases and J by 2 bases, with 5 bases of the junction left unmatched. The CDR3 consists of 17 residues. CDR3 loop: CASRGTSGRVLTDTQYF. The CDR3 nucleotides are TGTGCCAGCAGAGGGACTAGCGGGAGGGTCCTCACAGATACGCAGTATTTT.

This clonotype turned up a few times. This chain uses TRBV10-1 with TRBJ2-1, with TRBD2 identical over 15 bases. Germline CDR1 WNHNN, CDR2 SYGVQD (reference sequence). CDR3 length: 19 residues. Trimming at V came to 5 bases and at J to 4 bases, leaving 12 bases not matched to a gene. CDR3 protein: CASSNSQGLAGGIYNEQFF. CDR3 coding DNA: TGCGCCAGCAGTAATTCACAAGGACTAGCGGGAGGGATTTACAATGAGCAGTTCTTC.

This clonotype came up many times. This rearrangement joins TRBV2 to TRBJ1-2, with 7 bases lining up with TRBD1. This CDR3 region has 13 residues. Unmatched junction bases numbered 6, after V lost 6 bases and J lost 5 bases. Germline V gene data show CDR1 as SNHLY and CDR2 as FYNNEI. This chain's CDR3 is CASRGQQEYGYTF. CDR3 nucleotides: TGTGCCAGCAGGGGACAGCAAGAGTATGGCTACACCTTC.

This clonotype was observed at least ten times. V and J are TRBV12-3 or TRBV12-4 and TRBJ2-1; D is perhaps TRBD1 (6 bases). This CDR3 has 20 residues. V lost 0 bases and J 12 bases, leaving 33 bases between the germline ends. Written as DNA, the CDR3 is TGTGCCAGCAGTTTAGCGCTAGGGGGTCTCCGGTCGGGACGAACCCCGGGGCAGTTCTTC. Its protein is CASSLALGGLRSGRTPGQFF.

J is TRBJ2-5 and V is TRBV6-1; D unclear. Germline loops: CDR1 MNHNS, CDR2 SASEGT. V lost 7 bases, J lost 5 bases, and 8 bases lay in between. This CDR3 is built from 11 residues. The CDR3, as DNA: TGTGCCAGCACCTCTCGGGAGACCCAGTACTTC. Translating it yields CASTSRETQYF.

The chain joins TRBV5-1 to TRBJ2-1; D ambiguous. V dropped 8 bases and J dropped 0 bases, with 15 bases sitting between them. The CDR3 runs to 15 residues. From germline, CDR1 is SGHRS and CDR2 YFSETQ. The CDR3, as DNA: TGCGCCAGTAGGCCGCTAACTTTCTCCTACAATGAGCAGTTCTTC. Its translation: CASRPLTFSYNEQFF. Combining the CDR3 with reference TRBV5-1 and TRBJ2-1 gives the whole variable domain KAGVTQTPRYLIKTRGQQVTLSCSPISGHRSVSWYQQTPGQGLQFLFEYFSETQRNKGNFPGRFSGRQFSNSRSEMNVSTLELGDSALYLCASRPLTFSYNEQFFGPGTRLTVL.

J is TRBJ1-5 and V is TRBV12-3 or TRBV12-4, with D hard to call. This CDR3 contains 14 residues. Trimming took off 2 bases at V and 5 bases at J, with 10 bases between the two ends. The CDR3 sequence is CASSLKGLDQPQHF. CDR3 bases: TGTGCCAGCAGTTTAAAAGGGTTAGATCAGCCCCAGCATTTT.

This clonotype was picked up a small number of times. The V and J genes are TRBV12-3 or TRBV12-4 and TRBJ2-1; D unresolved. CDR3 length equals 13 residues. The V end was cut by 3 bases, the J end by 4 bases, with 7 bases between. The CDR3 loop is CASSFLTYNEQFF. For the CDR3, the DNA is TGTGCCAGCAGTTTCTTAACTTACAATGAGCAGTTCTTC.

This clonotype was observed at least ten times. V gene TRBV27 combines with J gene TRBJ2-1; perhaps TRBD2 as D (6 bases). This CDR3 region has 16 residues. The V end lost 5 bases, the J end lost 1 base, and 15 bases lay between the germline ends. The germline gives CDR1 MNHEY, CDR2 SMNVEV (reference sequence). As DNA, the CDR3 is TGTGCCAGCAGTCTTCAGCGGGCGGATTCCTACAATGAGCAGTTCTTC. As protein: CASSLQRADSYNEQFF.

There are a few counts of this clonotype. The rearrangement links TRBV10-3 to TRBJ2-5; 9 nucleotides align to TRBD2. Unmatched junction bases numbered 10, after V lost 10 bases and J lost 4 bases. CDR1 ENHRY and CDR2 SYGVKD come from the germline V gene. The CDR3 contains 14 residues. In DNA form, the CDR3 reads TGTGCCACCGCACCGCGGGAGGGGGTAGAGACCCAGTACTTC. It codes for CATAPREGVETQYF.

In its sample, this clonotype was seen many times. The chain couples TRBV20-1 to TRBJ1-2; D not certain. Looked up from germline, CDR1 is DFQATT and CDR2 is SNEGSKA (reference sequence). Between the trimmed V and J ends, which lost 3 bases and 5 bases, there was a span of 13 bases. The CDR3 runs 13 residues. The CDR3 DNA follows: TGCAGTGCTAGCGCCTCCTCAGGTTATGGCTACACCTTC. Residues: CSASASSGYGYTF.

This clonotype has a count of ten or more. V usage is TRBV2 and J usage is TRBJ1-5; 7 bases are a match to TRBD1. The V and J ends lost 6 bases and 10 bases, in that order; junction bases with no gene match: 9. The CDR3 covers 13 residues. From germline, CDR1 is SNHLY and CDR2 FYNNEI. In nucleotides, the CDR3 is TGTGCCAGCAGAGGGGAACAGGGGAATCCCCAGCATTTT. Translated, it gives CASRGEQGNPQHF.